The 22 T cell receptor beta chains in this list originate from one sample, sequenced in a study of graft-versus-host responses after intestinal transplantation. These receptors have no identified antigens. Sequencing was performed with immunoSEQ multiplex PCR; in TCRdb, only in-frame clones are kept and a portion is missing. The sample includes about 110,000 clones, roughly 93% of them seen just once. The starting material was unstimulated CD8+ T cells sorted from spleen or lymph node cells, obtained before transplant. These receptors all come from a human donor who was the organ donor for an intestinal transplant.

The J gene is TRBJ2-3, the V gene TRBV5-6, with 7 nucleotides matching TRBD2. The CDR3 contains 15 residues. Germline V gene lookup returns CDR1 SGHDT and CDR2 YYEEEE. V gave up 4 bases and J gave up 7 bases; unmatched junction bases: 12. CDR3: CASSRTRLHLYTQYF. The CDR3 DNA sequence: TGTGCCAGCAGCCGGACTAGACTTCACTTGTATACGCAGTATTTT.

Worth noting for this clone: One end of the junction is discordant with germline, which a read error may explain. CDR3 nucleotides: TGTGCCAGCAGCCTAGCCAGGGGCGGGAGCTCCTACGAGCAGTACTTC. This sequence encodes CASSLARGGSSYEQYF. The chain couples TRBV7-9 to TRBJ2-7, with D possibly matching TRBD2 (7 bases). This CDR3 comprises 16 residues. In germline, CDR1 is SEHNR, CDR2 FQNEAQ (reference sequence).

The DNA of the CDR3 is TGCGCCAGCAGCCAAGAAGGGACTAGCTCCTACGAGCAGTACTTC. Protein product: CASSQEGTSSYEQYF. The chain recombines TRBV4-3 with TRBJ2-7, with TRBD2 matching 8 bases. V shed 0 bases, J shed 0 bases, and the junction held 1 base outside the gene matches. The CDR3 is made up of 15 amino acids. From germline, CDR1 is LGHNA and CDR2 YSLEER.

The rearrangement links TRBV11-2 to TRBJ2-5; D possibly corresponds to TRBD1 (5 bases). This CDR3 comprises 13 residues. With 0 bases removed from V and 4 bases from J, the gap between germline ends came to 6 bases. The V gene's germline CDR1 is SGHAT and CDR2 FQNNGV. The CDR3 region has the DNA TGTGCCAGCAGCTTAGACAGGGTAGAGACCCAGTACTTC. Amino acids: CASSLDRVETQYF.

V is TRBV27 and J is TRBJ2-6, with D perhaps being TRBD1 or TRBD2 (5 bases each). The CDR3 sequence is 19 residues long. V was clipped by 4 bases and J by 0 bases, with 19 bases between them. Germline V CDR1 and CDR2: MNHEY, SMNVEV (reference sequence). The DNA for the CDR3 is TGTGCCAGCAGTTCGGCCCCACGGGACCGATCCTCTGGGGCCAACGTCCTGACTTTC. Translation gives CASSSAPRDRSSGANVLTF.

The rearrangement uses TRBV28 and TRBJ2-7, with D hard to call. The CDR3 contains 12 residues. Trimming removed 5 bases from V and 3 bases from J, with 8 bases in between. Per germline, CDR1 MDHEN and CDR2 SYDVKM. CDR3 loop: CASSPFHYEQYF. Here the CDR3 DNA reads TGTGCCAGCAGTCCCTTCCACTACGAGCAGTACTTC. The full variable domain, in which reference TRBV28 and TRBJ2-7 provide the parts outside the CDR3, is DVKVTQSSRYLVKRTGEKVFLECVQDMDHENMFWYRQDPGLGLRLIYFSYDVKMKEKGDIPEGYSVSREKKERFSLILESASTNQTSMYLCASSPFHYEQYFGPGTRLTVT.

A note on this clone: This same CDR3 is encoded by further DNA sequences in the sample. J is TRBJ1-2 and V is TRBV11-2; maybe TRBD1 (6 bases). Germline CDR1 SGHAT, CDR2 FQNNGV. V dropped 0 bases and J dropped 8 bases, with 19 bases sitting between them. This CDR3 has 16 residues. In DNA, the CDR3 is TGTGCCAGCAGCTTAGATGGGACTTGGGGGCGTCGAGGCTACACCTTC. Protein sequence: CASSLDGTWGRRGYTF.

The chain combines TRBV5-1 with TRBJ2-1, with D perhaps TRBD2 (5 bases). V dropped 4 bases and J dropped 8 bases, with 16 bases sitting between them. Germline CDR1 is SGHRS and CDR2 is YFSETQ. This CDR3 comprises 14 residues. The CDR3 protein is CASSPRGSADEQFF. The CDR3 DNA reads TGCGCCAGCAGCCCCCGGGGAAGCGCGGATGAGCAGTTCTTC.

The V and J genes are TRBV4-1 and TRBJ2-1, with D hard to call. The V and J ends lost 1 base and 4 bases respectively, with 5 bases between them. Per the germline V gene, CDR1 is MGHRA and CDR2 is YSYEKL. This CDR3 region has 13 residues. CDR3 sequence (DNA): TGCGCCAGCAGCCAAGCAGGATACAATGAGCAGTTCTTC. Translated: CASSQAGYNEQFF.

This chain joins TRBV2 and TRBJ2-7; 10 bases line up with TRBD2. The CDR3 is made up of 15 amino acids. J lost 1 base, V lost 10 bases, and 10 bases had no gene match. Germline assignment: CDR1 SNHLY and CDR2 FYNNEI. The CDR3 nucleotides read TGTGCCACCCTCCGGACTAGCGGAATTTCCTACGAGCAGTACTTC. This translates into CATLRTSGISYEQYF.

V gene TRBV28 combines with J gene TRBJ1-1, with D unresolved. The CDR3 is made up of 16 amino acids. Germline CDR1 MDHEN, CDR2 SYDVKM. Trimming pared 2 bases from V and 0 bases from J, leaving 13 bases between. The CDR3 sequence is CASSLPHLGLNTEAFF. CDR3 sequence (DNA): TGTGCCAGCAGTTTACCTCATTTGGGTTTGAACACTGAAGCTTTCTTT.

The chain links TRBV5-6 to TRBJ2-7, with D possibly being TRBD2 (6 bases). Trimming removed 0 bases at V and 2 bases at J, with 12 bases between. This CDR3 is 15 amino acids long. Germline V gene lookup returns CDR1 SGHDT and CDR2 YYEEEE. CDR3 in DNA: TGTGCCAGCAGCTTGGGGTCAGGGAGGACCTACGAGCAGTACTTC. Residues: CASSLGSGRTYEQYF.

This clone occurred once. The chain has TRBV7-9 and TRBJ1-5; D gene unclear. CDR1 and CDR2 from the germline V gene are SEHNR and FQNEAQ (reference sequence). The V end was cut by 5 bases, the J end by 2 bases, with 4 bases between. This CDR3 has 12 amino acids. The CDR3 loop is CASSVGNQPQHF. The CDR3, as DNA: TGTGCCAGCAGCGTGGGCAATCAGCCCCAGCATTTT.

The genes are TRBV4-1 and TRBJ2-1, with 12 bases identical to TRBD2. J lost 9 bases, V lost 5 bases, and 8 bases had no gene match. The CDR3 sequence is 15 residues long. Germline CDR1 MGHRA, CDR2 YSYEKL. The chain's CDR3 is CASSSASGRAIEQFF. CDR3 in DNA: TGCGCCAGCAGCTCCGCTAGCGGGAGGGCCATTGAGCAGTTCTTC.

V usage is TRBV4-2 and J usage is TRBJ1-2; TRBD1 might be the D (6 bases). CDR1 and CDR2 (germline): LGHNA, YNFKEQ. Trimming took off 1 base at V and 3 bases at J, with 9 bases between the two ends. CDR3 length: 14 amino acids. CDR3: CASSQAGADYGYTF. CDR3 DNA sequence: TGTGCCAGCAGCCAAGCGGGGGCGGACTATGGCTACACCTTC.

The table lists this clone with a count of one. This chain joins TRBV2 and TRBJ2-7, with 12 bases that match TRBD2. CDR3 size: 16 residues. V lost 2 bases and J lost 2; bases outside the gene matches: 4. The germline gives CDR1 SNHLY, CDR2 FYNNEI. CDR3 loop: CASSEPLAGGPYEQYF. The CDR3 DNA reads TGTGCCAGCAGTGAACCGCTAGCGGGAGGGCCCTACGAGCAGTACTTC.

In DNA, the CDR3 is TGTGCCAGTAGTCCGGACAGGGGTGCAGATACGCAGTATTTT. Protein product: CASSPDRGADTQYF. J is TRBJ2-3 and V is TRBV19; 9 bases map to TRBD1. In germline, CDR1 is LNHDA, CDR2 SQIVND (reference sequence). The V gene end was trimmed by 5 bases and the J gene end by 4 bases; junction bases not matched to a gene: 4. The CDR3 covers 14 residues.

The chain links TRBV6-1 to TRBJ2-5; TRBD2 might be the D (6 bases). The DNA end lines up better with TRBJ2-7; the J call may be wrong. CDR3 length equals 15 residues. Germline V CDR1 and CDR2: MNHNS, SASEGT. CDR3: CASRRDSSPSYEQYF. The CDR3, as DNA: TGTGCCAGCAGACGGGACTCTTCACCCTCCTACGAGCAGTACTTC.

This chain links TRBV27 with TRBJ2-6; no clear D. Germline V gives CDR1 MNHEY, CDR2 SMNVEV (reference sequence). The CDR3 is 14 amino acids. V gave up 2 bases and J gave up 4 bases, with 6 bases separating them. The CDR3 DNA sequence: TGTGCCAGCAGTTTAGTGTCGGGGGCCAACGTCCTGACTTTC. Residues: CASSLVSGANVLTF.

J is TRBJ2-1 and V is TRBV19; tentatively, D is TRBD2 (6 bases). The CDR3 extends over 15 amino acids. Trimming pared 3 bases from V and 0 bases from J, leaving 9 bases between. CDR1 is LNHDA, CDR2 SQIVND, per germline (reference sequence). The CDR3 protein is CASSILGGSYNEQFF. In DNA, the CDR3 is TGTGCCAGTAGTATTTTGGGGGGCTCCTACAATGAGCAGTTCTTC.

CDR3 sequence reads: CASSFLTLGHLNYGYTF. CDR3 bases: TGTGCCAGCAGCTTCCTTACTCTTGGACACCTGAACTATGGCTACACCTTC. The J gene is TRBJ1-2, the V gene TRBV7-9; the D gene is possibly TRBD1 (5 bases). Per the germline V gene, CDR1 is SEHNR and CDR2 is FQNEAQ (reference sequence). Trimming took 3 bases from V and 2 from J, leaving 19 bases between them. The CDR3 sequence is 17 residues long.

Here the CDR3 DNA reads TGTGCCAGCAGTCCCGCCGGAGCCTACGAGCAGTACTTC. Protein product: CASSPAGAYEQYF. The chain links TRBV28 to TRBJ2-7; no firm D call. The CDR3 is 13 residues long. With 5 bases removed from V and 2 bases from J, the gap between germline ends came to 10 bases. In germline, CDR1 is MDHEN, CDR2 SYDVKM.